This T cell receptor (beta chain) was recovered during a study of OX40 agonist ivuxolimab in advanced cancers. Overall study context: Every patient in dose escalation had hepatocellular carcinoma, melanoma, renal cell or head and neck cancer. Partial responses were recorded for three patients, including one with hepatocellular carcinoma and two with cutaneous melanoma. Mean age 60 years, range about 20 to 90; about 85% male.

Libraries were prepared by immunoSEQ multiplex PCR; TCRdb keeps only in-frame clonotypes and omits some of them. The sample carries around 83,000 clones, about 91% recorded once. CDR1 is KGHSH and CDR2 is LQKENI in the germline V gene. CDR3 length: 13 residues. V lost 0 bases, J lost 5 bases, and 7 bases lay in between. The rearrangement joins TRBV18 to TRBJ1-1; D unclear. Sequences were derived from CD4+ or CD8+ T cells sorted from blood, sampled in a trial of the OX40 agonist ivuxolimab. This TCR derives from an adult with an advanced solid tumor such as melanoma, head and neck, liver or kidney cancer. CDR3 sequence (DNA): TGTGCCAGCTCACCACCTACGTCTACTGAAGCTTTCTTT. It translates to CASSPPTSTEAFF. Full variable domain (remainder filled in from reference TRBV18 and TRBJ1-1): NAGVMQNPRHLVRRRGQEARLRCSPMKGHSHVYWYRQLPEEGLKFMVYLQKENIIDESGMPKERFSAEFPKEGPSILRIQQVVRGDSAAYFCASSPPTSTEAFFGQGTRLTVV.